This T cell receptor beta chain was sequenced in a study of blood T cell repertoires in COVID-19. Study-wide background: Material from acute and convalescent COVID-19 was sourced from the United States, Italy and Spain.

Data came from immunoSEQ multiplex PCR; TCRdb stores just in-frame clones and leaves some out. The data contain 25,000 or so clones, approximately 80% of them seen just once; the ten biggest clones take up around 25%. Trimming removed 1 base from V and 3 bases from J, with 10 bases in between. CDR3 length: 15 residues. Germline V gene sequence: CDR1 KGHSH, CDR2 LQKENI. A single count supports this clone. This clonotype originated in a man in his 70s with active COVID-19. J is TRBJ1-3 and V is TRBV18; maybe TRBD1 (5 bases). The sequenced material came from peripheral blood. This CDR3 is CASSPQKGLGNTIYF. The CDR3 DNA follows: TGTGCCAGCTCACCACAAAAGGGGCTTGGAAACACCATATATTTT.